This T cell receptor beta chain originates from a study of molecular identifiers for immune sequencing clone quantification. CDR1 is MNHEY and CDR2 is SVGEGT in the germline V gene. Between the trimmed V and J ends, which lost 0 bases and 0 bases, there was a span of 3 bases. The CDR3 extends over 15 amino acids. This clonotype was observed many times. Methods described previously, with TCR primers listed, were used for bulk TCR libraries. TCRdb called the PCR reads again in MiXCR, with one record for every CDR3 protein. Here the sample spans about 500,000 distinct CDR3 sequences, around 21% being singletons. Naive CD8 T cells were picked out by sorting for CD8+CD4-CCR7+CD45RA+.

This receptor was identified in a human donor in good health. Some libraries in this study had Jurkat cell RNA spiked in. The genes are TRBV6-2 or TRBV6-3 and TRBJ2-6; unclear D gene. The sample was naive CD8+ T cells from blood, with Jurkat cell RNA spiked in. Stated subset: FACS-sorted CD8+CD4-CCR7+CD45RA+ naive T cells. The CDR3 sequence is CASSYSVSGANVLTF. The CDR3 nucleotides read TGTGCCAGCAGTTACTCGGTCTCTGGGGCCAACGTCCTGACTTTC.